These 30 T cell receptor beta chains were all obtained from the same sample, sequenced in a study of CD8 T cells in ankylosing spondylitis (dated by TCRdb to about 2017). The library was generated by 5' RACE. TCRdb records Illumina HiSeq 2500 as the sequencer. Using fastp trimming at Q25 and MiXCR clonotype assembly, TCRdb reanalyzed the public sequencing data and kept in-frame beta chains. Every CDR3 protein is listed once, alongside the most common genes and DNA of its rows. The sample profile shows more than 250,000 distinct CDR3 sequences; approximately 10% of them were found once. Roughly 9.2% of the sample goes to the ten largest clones. Sequences were obtained from blood, either unsorted or a sorted T cell fraction (not recorded which). The receptors were sampled from a female donor with ankylosing spondylitis or in good health (not recorded which).

The J gene is TRBJ1-6, the V gene TRBV5-4, with 7 bases lining up with TRBD1. CDR1 and CDR2 from the germline V gene are SGHNT and YYREEE (reference sequence). Germline trimming cut 4 bases from V and 8 bases from J; bases unmatched to any gene: 9. This CDR3 region has 15 residues. For the CDR3, the DNA is TGTGCCAGCAGCCCCCGACAGGGTACGGATTCACCCCTCCACTTT. It codes for CASSPRQGTDSPLHF.

This clonotype was observed at least ten times. This chain uses TRBV5-1 with TRBJ1-2; D ambiguous. This CDR3 comprises 13 residues. The germline V and J ends were trimmed by 0 bases and 8 bases, with 11 bases remaining between them. Germline V lookup: CDR1 SGHRS, CDR2 YFSETQ. The CDR3 sequence: CASSLEGFDGYTF. CDR3 nucleotide sequence: TGCGCCAGCAGCTTGGAAGGGTTCGACGGCTACACCTTC.

The gene calls are TRBV7-8 and TRBJ2-1; 8 positions match TRBD1. The trim removed 3 bases at V and 6 bases at J, leaving 4 bases unmatched. The CDR3 spans 14 residues. Germline V gene sequence: CDR1 SGHVS, CDR2 FQNEAQ. The CDR3 region is CASSFGQGGNEQFF. The CDR3 nucleotides are TGTGCCAGCAGCTTTGGACAGGGAGGCAATGAGCAGTTCTTC. Supplemented by reference TRBV7-8 and TRBJ2-1, the full variable domain reads GAGVSQSPRYKVAKRGQDVALRCDPISGHVSLFWYQQALGQGPEFLTYFQNEAQLDKSGLPSDRFFAERPEGSVSTLKIQRTQQEDSAVYLCASSFGQGGNEQFFGPGTRLTVL.

A few counts support this clonotype. V and J are TRBV3-1 and TRBJ1-2; D gene unclear. The V gene's germline CDR1 is LGHDT and CDR2 YNNKEL (reference sequence). The germline V and J ends were trimmed by 0 bases and 3 bases, with 20 bases remaining between them. The CDR3 spans 18 residues. The CDR3 sequence: CASSQEWGGITRDYGYTF. Here the CDR3 DNA reads TGTGCCAGCAGCCAAGAATGGGGAGGGATAACCCGGGACTATGGCTACACCTTC.

This clonotype was seen at least ten times. The rearrangement links TRBV29-1 to TRBJ2-7, with 7 nucleotides matching TRBD1. The CDR3 sequence is 13 residues long. With V trimmed by 4 bases and J by 2 bases, 5 bases remained unmatched. The germline gives CDR1 SQVTM, CDR2 ANQGSEA. The CDR3 coding sequence is TGCAGCGTTGGAGACAGGGCTACCTACGAGCAGTACTTC. Protein product: CSVGDRATYEQYF.

This clonotype was observed at least ten times. This chain connects TRBV29-1 to TRBJ2-1, with D possibly being TRBD2 (6 bases). The germline V gene has CDR1 SQVTM and CDR2 ANQGSEA. The CDR3 runs 14 residues. Trimming removed 4 bases from V and 0 bases from J, with 10 bases in between. The CDR3 coding sequence is TGCAGCGTTGTTGGGACTTACTCCTACAATGAGCAGTTCTTC. This codes for CSVVGTYSYNEQFF.

This clonotype was found many times. This chain uses TRBV7-6 with TRBJ1-1; D gene ambiguous. The germline V and J ends were trimmed by 3 bases and 0 bases, with 8 bases remaining between them. Per germline, CDR1 SGHVS and CDR2 FNYEAQ. This CDR3 comprises 14 residues. The CDR3, as DNA: TGTGCCAGCAGCTTTTCCGACGTGAACACTGAAGCTTTCTTT. Residues: CASSFSDVNTEAFF.

V gene TRBV2 combines with J gene TRBJ2-1; 11 bases line up with TRBD2. This CDR3 is 19 amino acids long. Trimming cost V 8 bases and J 0 bases; bases outside gene matches: 15. Per the germline V gene, CDR1 is SNHLY and CDR2 is FYNNEI. The DNA of the CDR3 is TGTGCCAGCTCTGACCAGGCTAGCGGGAGGCGAAGCTCCTACAATGAGCAGTTCTTC. Protein product: CASSDQASGRRSSYNEQFF.

There are many counts of this clonotype. The chain recombines TRBV5-1 with TRBJ2-2; the match to TRBD2 covers 13 bases. CDR1 and CDR2 from the germline V gene are SGHRS and YFSETQ. The trim removed 4 bases at V and 11 bases at J, leaving 5 bases unmatched. This CDR3 is built from 14 residues. The CDR3 region is CASSPGLAGAELFF. The CDR3 nucleotides read TGCGCCAGCAGCCCCGGACTAGCGGGAGCTGAGCTGTTTTTT.

J is TRBJ1-1 and V is TRBV25-1; D unclear. Trimming pared 3 bases from V and 2 bases from J, leaving 10 bases between. Germline-derived CDR1 and CDR2 are MGHDK and SYGVNS. CDR3 length equals 14 residues. In DNA, the CDR3 is TGTGCCAGCAGTGACGCGGGGAGCAACACTGAAGCTTTCTTT. It is translated as CASSDAGSNTEAFF. The whole variable domain, filled in from reference TRBV25-1 and TRBJ1-1, reads EADIYQTPRYLVIGTGKKITLECSQTMGHDKMYWYQQDPGMELHLIHYSYGVNSTEKGDLSSESTVSRIRTEHFPLTLESARPSHTSQYLCASSDAGSNTEAFFGQGTRLTVV.

This clonotype occurred a few times. The rearrangement uses TRBV7-2 and TRBJ2-7; 9 positions match TRBD1. CDR3 length equals 16 residues. V lost 1 base and J lost 2; bases outside the gene matches: 6. Per germline, CDR1 SGHTA and CDR2 FQGNSA. CDR3: CASSLVGGQGTYEQYF. CDR3 bases: TGTGCCAGCAGCTTAGTAGGGGGACAGGGTACCTACGAGCAGTACTTC. Supplemented by reference TRBV7-2 and TRBJ2-7, the full variable domain reads GAGVSQSPSNKVTEKGKDVELRCDPISGHTALYWYRQSLGQGLEFLIYFQGNSAPDKSGLPSDRFSAERTGGSVSTLTIQRTQQEDSAVYLCASSLVGGQGTYEQYFGPGTRLTVT.

The CDR3 spells CASSHEGSSVNEQFF. CDR3 DNA sequence: TGCGCCAGCAGCCACGAGGGGTCTAGCGTCAATGAGCAGTTCTTC. V gene TRBV4-1 combines with J gene TRBJ2-1, with D possibly being TRBD2 (6 bases). The CDR3 contains 15 residues. Between the trimmed V and J ends, which lost 3 bases and 6 bases, there was a span of 15 bases. CDR1 is MGHRA and CDR2 is YSYEKL in the germline V gene.

Turning to this clonotype: One end of the junction does not line up with germline, which may come from a read error. V and J are TRBV28 and TRBJ2-1, with D unclear. Per germline, CDR1 MDHEN and CDR2 SYDVKM. The CDR3 is 12 residues long. CDR3 sequence: CASSPTGSEHFF. In nucleotides, the CDR3 is TGTGCCAGCAGCCCCACCGGTTCTGAGCACTTCTTC. The full variable domain, completed using reference TRBV28 and TRBJ2-1, is DVKVTQSSRYLVKRTGEKVFLECVQDMDHENMFWYRQDPGLGLRLIYFSYDVKMKEKGDIPEGYSVSREKKERFSLILESASTNQTSMYLCASSPTGSEHFFGPGTRLTVL.

Concerning this clonotype itself: Possible read error: a much larger clone is one base away. V and J are TRBV12-3 or TRBV12-4 and TRBJ1-1; D possibly corresponds to TRBD1 (6 bases). The CDR3 covers 14 residues. V shed 3 bases and J shed 7 bases, with 15 bases lying between them. CDR3 region: CASSLIGGVGEAFF. Here the CDR3 DNA reads TGTGCCAGCAGTTTGATAGGGGGAGTGGGTGAAGCTTTCTTT.

There are a few counts of this clonotype. The chain uses TRBV5-4 and TRBJ2-7; TRBD2 agrees at 7 bases. CDR1 is SGHNT, CDR2 YYREEE, per germline (reference sequence). This CDR3 comprises 15 residues. V lost 4 bases, J lost 0 bases, and 7 bases stayed unmatched. The CDR3 coding sequence is TGTGCCAGCAGCCGGCCAGCGGGGAGCTCCTACGAGCAGTACTTC. Protein product: CASSRPAGSSYEQYF.

This clonotype occurred many times. The genes are TRBV7-9 and TRBJ2-7; possible D gene TRBD1, 6 bases. Germline V gene lookup returns CDR1 SEHNR and CDR2 FQNEAQ (reference sequence). This CDR3 comprises 14 residues. Trimming pared 5 bases from V and 2 bases from J, leaving 13 bases between. CDR3 DNA sequence: TGTGCCAGCAGCCATAACAGGGCCCCCTACGAGCAGTACTTC. It codes for CASSHNRAPYEQYF.

This clonotype was observed at least ten times. The chain is built from TRBV5-6 and TRBJ1-2; 8 positions agree with TRBD1. Trimming removed 4 bases from V and 5 bases from J; junction bases left unmatched: 4. CDR1 is SGHDT, CDR2 YYEEEE, per germline. The CDR3 has 13 amino acids. CDR3 in amino acids: CASSQGAEYGYTF. The CDR3 DNA is TGTGCCAGCAGCCAGGGGGCTGAATATGGCTACACCTTC.

The chain combines TRBV6-4 with TRBJ2-1; TRBD2 matches 9 bases. This CDR3 spans 15 amino acids. Per the germline V gene, CDR1 is MRHNA and CDR2 is SNTAGT. V gave up 6 bases and J gave up 5 bases; unmatched junction bases: 8. The CDR3 protein is CASSPRAGGHNEQFF. The CDR3 region has the DNA TGTGCCAGCAGCCCTCGAGCGGGGGGCCACAATGAGCAGTTCTTC.

This clonotype was found many times. V gene TRBV20-1 combines with J gene TRBJ2-7, with 11 bases identical to TRBD2. This CDR3 is 16 amino acids long. After removal of 3 bases from V and 2 bases from J, the junction contained 9 bases not matched to a gene. CDR1 and CDR2 from the germline V gene are DFQATT and SNEGSKA (reference sequence). The DNA of the CDR3 is TGCAGTGCTAGTTCCTCCTTAGCGGGGGGGACCTACGAGCAGTACTTC. Amino acids: CSASSSLAGGTYEQYF.

In its sample, this clonotype was seen many times. This chain links TRBV7-2 with TRBJ2-1; TRBD2 agrees at 10 bases. J lost 3 bases, V lost 5 bases, and 7 bases had no gene match. Germline-derived CDR1 and CDR2 are SGHTA and FQGNSA. This CDR3 has 16 amino acids. CDR3 amino acids: CASSHPGLAYYNEQFF. The CDR3 DNA reads as TGTGCCAGCAGCCACCCGGGACTAGCGTACTACAATGAGCAGTTCTTC.

The chain combines TRBV20-1 with TRBJ2-1; D is unresolved. Germline CDR1 is DFQATT and CDR2 is SNEGSKA (reference sequence). V was clipped by 0 bases and J by 10 bases, with 25 bases between them. This CDR3 has 17 residues. The CDR3 sequence: CSARDRNSASHLREQFF. Written as DNA, the CDR3 is TGCAGTGCTAGAGACCGAAACTCCGCATCACACCTTAGGGAGCAGTTCTTC.

In this sample, this clonotype turned up many times. The chain joins TRBV7-9 to TRBJ2-3; TRBD2 matches 12 bases. The trim removed 5 bases at V and 3 bases at J, leaving 6 bases unmatched. Germline CDR1 and CDR2: SEHNR and FQNEAQ (reference sequence). The CDR3 extends over 16 amino acids. In DNA form, the CDR3 reads TGTGCCAGCAGCCGTTCCGGACTAGCGGGAACAGATACGCAGTATTTT. Amino acid sequence: CASSRSGLAGTDTQYF.

This clonotype was seen at least ten times. The chain is built from TRBV6-5 and TRBJ1-3; no clear D. The germline V gene encodes CDR1 MNHEY and CDR2 SVGAGI. Trimming cost V 2 bases and J 0 bases, with 5 bases left between them. The CDR3 totals 14 residues. The CDR3 DNA sequence: TGTGCCAGCAGTTACGTCGGCTCTGGAAACACCATATATTTT. It specifies CASSYVGSGNTIYF.

This clonotype was detected only a few times. This chain uses TRBV16 with TRBJ1-1; the D is unclear. V lost 2 bases and J lost 1, with 8 bases in between. Germline-derived CDR1 and CDR2 are KGHSY and FQNENV. CDR3 size: 14 residues. The CDR3 DNA follows: TGTGCCAGCAGCCAACGGGCAGCGAACACTGAAGCTTTCTTT. Translating it yields CASSQRAANTEAFF.

In regard to this clonotype: Given a much more abundant clone one base away, this may be a read error. The chain has TRBV24-1 and TRBJ2-2, with TRBD1 matching 7 bases. CDR1 and CDR2 (germline): KGHDR, SFDVKD. This CDR3 region has 14 residues. This CDR3 reads CATSDTGVTGELSF. In DNA form, the CDR3 reads TGTGCCACCAGTGATACAGGGGTAACCGGGGAGCTGTCTTTT.

This clonotype appeared a few times. The chain joins TRBV20-1 to TRBJ2-7, with 11 bases identical to TRBD2. Germline CDR1 and CDR2: DFQATT and SNEGSKA (reference sequence). The CDR3 loop spans 15 amino acids. V trimming: 0 bases; J trimming: 4 bases; junction bases outside the gene matches: 5. As DNA, the CDR3 is TGCAGTGCTAGAGATAGCGGGAGGGCTGGGTACGAGCAGTACTTC. Translating it yields CSARDSGRAGYEQYF.

This clonotype was counted at least ten times. The chain combines TRBV24-1 with TRBJ1-3, with D uncertain. V lost 4 bases and J lost 5, with 8 bases in between. This CDR3 is 13 amino acids long. Germline V gene data show CDR1 as KGHDR and CDR2 as SFDVKD. The CDR3 reads CATSDHDRNTIYF. CDR3 DNA sequence: TGTGCCACCAGTGACCATGACCGAAACACCATATATTTT.

This chain links TRBV5-1 with TRBJ1-6; D call uncertain. CDR1 is SGHRS and CDR2 is YFSETQ in the germline V gene. V was cut by 4 bases and J by 10 bases, with 18 bases left in between. The CDR3 loop spans 15 amino acids. CDR3 in amino acids: CASSLLGSQESPLHF. DNA for the CDR3: TGCGCCAGCAGCCTTCTGGGCTCCCAGGAATCACCCCTCCACTTT.

About this clonotype: With a much larger clone just one base away, this may be a read error. CDR3 sequence reads: CSASQTGGAGYGYPF. In nucleotides, the CDR3 is TGCAGTGCTAGCCAGACAGGGGGCGCGGGCTATGGCTACCCCTTC. J is TRBJ1-2 and V is TRBV20-1; 10 bases match TRBD1. From germline, CDR1 is DFQATT and CDR2 SNEGSKA (reference sequence). The CDR3 totals 15 residues.

This clonotype was seen many times. V usage is TRBV12-3 or TRBV12-4 and J usage is TRBJ2-6; D gene ambiguous. V lost 4 bases, J lost 0 bases, and 7 bases lay in between. The CDR3 consists of 15 residues. CDR3 sequence: CASSSYTSGANVLTF. CDR3 sequence (DNA): TGTGCCAGCAGTTCCTACACCTCTGGGGCCAACGTCCTGACTTTC.